Presented here are 26 T cell receptor beta chains from one specimen sequenced in a study of T cells in Graves' hyperthyroidism and ophthalmopathy. Amplification of TCR beta CDR3 regions was performed using RNA transcripts as template. The HTBI primer set drove a first-round RT-PCR of the TCR CDR3. Each CDR3 protein gets one entry after TCRdb re-called the multiplex PCR reads with MiXCR. In the table there are hundreds of thousands of distinct CDR3 sequences, around 40% of which are singletons. The sequenced sample was blood. Source of these receptors: a woman in her 40s with Graves' hyperthyroidism.

V is TRBV7-9 and J is TRBJ1-6; D possibly corresponds to TRBD1 (5 bases). CDR3 length equals 14 residues. CDR1 is SEHNR and CDR2 is FQNEAQ in the germline V gene (reference sequence). The ends were cut back, 11 bases at V and 7 bases at J, with 18 bases in the middle. CDR3 coding DNA: TGTGCCTGCAACACGATGGGGGGGAATTCACCCCTCCACTTT. It codes for CACNTMGGNSPLHF.

This clonotype appeared many times. The V and J genes are TRBV11-2 and TRBJ2-7; 7 bases fit TRBD2. In germline, CDR1 is SGHAT, CDR2 FQNNGV. This CDR3 spans 14 amino acids. V gave up 3 bases and J gave up 7 bases; unmatched junction bases: 9. CDR3 sequence: CASSFGAGLREQYF. CDR3 DNA: TGTGCCAGCAGCTTCGGAGCGGGATTGAGAGAGCAGTACTTC.

This clonotype was recorded a few times. The chain is built from TRBV19 and TRBJ1-1; D is uncertain. CDR1 and CDR2 (germline): LNHDA, SQIVND (reference sequence). Trimming took 5 bases from V and 5 from J, leaving 21 bases between them. The CDR3 has 16 residues. The CDR3 coding sequence is TGTGCCAGTAGTGTACCGCCTGGTAGAAGATGGACTGAAGCTTTCTTT. This translates into CASSVPPGRRWTEAFF. Full variable domain (remainder filled in from reference TRBV19 and TRBJ1-1): DGGITQSPKYLFRKEGQNVTLSCEQNLNHDAMYWYRQDPGQGLRLIYYSQIVNDFQKGDIAEGYSVSREKKESFPLTVTSAQKNPTAFYLCASSVPPGRRWTEAFFGQGTRLTVV.

This clonotype was seen ten or more times. The rearrangement uses TRBV24-1 and TRBJ1-4; no firm D call. V was clipped by 4 bases and J by 7 bases, with 9 bases between them. The germline V gene has CDR1 KGHDR and CDR2 SFDVKD. This CDR3 comprises 13 residues. CDR3 amino acids: CATSDPEGEKLFF. The DNA for the CDR3 is TGTGCCACCAGTGACCCGGAGGGTGAAAAACTGTTTTTT.

On this clonotype: One end of the junction fails to match germline, which may point to a read error. V is TRBV6-4 and J is TRBJ1-1; D not certain. Per the germline V gene, CDR1 is MRHNA and CDR2 is SNTAGT. CDR3 length equals 13 residues. The CDR3 loop is CASGDSEEGEAFF. The CDR3 DNA reads as TGTGCCAGCGGTGACTCGGAAGAGGGTGAAGCTTTCTTT.

This clonotype was seen ten or more times. This chain links TRBV7-9 with TRBJ2-7, with TRBD2 matching 9 bases. Germline CDR1 is SEHNR and CDR2 is FQNEAQ (reference sequence). This CDR3 comprises 14 residues. J was trimmed by 3 bases and V by 7 bases; bases with no gene match: 7. DNA of the CDR3: TGTGCCAGCACCGAAGGTAGCGGGGGCTACGAGCAGTACTTC. Encoded protein: CASTEGSGGYEQYF.

This clonotype was found once. The genes are TRBV10-3 and TRBJ1-1; D might be TRBD1 (6 bases). Germline CDR1 reads ENHRY; CDR2 reads SYGVKD. V lost 10 bases, J lost 6 bases, and 24 bases lay in between. This CDR3 region has 15 residues. CDR3 sequence: CASSPEGGPSSEAFF. DNA for the CDR3: TGTGCCAGCAGCCCCGAGGGGGGTCCTTCGTCTGAAGCTTTCTTT.

The sample holds many counts of this clonotype. The genes are TRBV7-2 and TRBJ2-7, with 7 bases fitting TRBD2. Losses at the gene ends were 5 bases for V and 3 bases for J; bases not matched to a gene: 4. This CDR3 spans 13 amino acids. Germline assignment: CDR1 SGHTA and CDR2 FQGNSA. This CDR3 is CASSRTRDYEQYF. DNA for the CDR3: TGTGCCAGCAGCCGGACTAGGGACTACGAGCAGTACTTC.

Comment on this clonotype: Relative to the germline gene, one junction end is altered; a read error may explain this. The gene calls are TRBV10-3 and TRBJ2-7; D is perhaps TRBD2 (7 bases). CDR1 ENHRY and CDR2 SYGVKD come from the germline V gene. The CDR3 is 17 amino acids. CDR3 protein: CASSEQGFGTIYYEQYF. In DNA form, the CDR3 reads TGTGCCAGCAGTGAACAGGGTTTTGGGACTATCTACTACGAGCAGTACTTC.

This clonotype was seen once. A much larger clone differs from this one at a single base, so this may be a read error. The J gene is TRBJ2-5, the V gene TRBV12-3 or TRBV12-4, with D perhaps TRBD1 (5 bases). This CDR3 has 13 residues. For the CDR3, the DNA is TGTGCTACAATAAGGGGTCTTCGAGAGACCCGGTACTTC. It codes for CATIRGLRETRYF.

The sample holds many counts of this clonotype. This rearrangement joins TRBV20-1 to TRBJ1-5, with no clear D. The V gene lost 6 bases and the J gene lost 3 bases, with 21 bases spanning the gap. CDR1 is DFQATT and CDR2 is SNEGSKA in the germline V gene (reference sequence). The CDR3 loop spans 16 amino acids. CDR3 protein: CSARLPDGLDNQPQHF. The CDR3 DNA is TGCAGTGCCCGCCTACCCGACGGGCTAGACAATCAGCCCCAGCATTTT.

V and J are TRBV19 and TRBJ2-2, with a possible D match to TRBD1 (6 bases). Germline V gene lookup returns CDR1 LNHDA and CDR2 SQIVND (reference sequence). CDR3 length equals 17 residues. The V and J ends lost 5 bases and 2 bases respectively, with 18 bases between them. The CDR3 DNA is TGTGCCAGTAGTGCAAGTGAGGGGACACTTAACACCGGGGAGCTGTTTTTT. Protein product: CASSASEGTLNTGELFF.

The table lists this clonotype with a few counts. A clone one base away is much larger, so this may be a read error. This rearrangement joins TRBV10-1 to TRBJ1-2; D not certain. Germline lookup yields CDR1 WNHNN and CDR2 SYGVQD (reference sequence). This CDR3 region has 13 residues. The V end was cut by 5 bases, the J end by 6 bases, with 13 bases between. CDR3: CASSRETKDGYTF. In nucleotides, the CDR3 is TGCGCCAGCAGTAGGGAGACAAAGGATGGCTACACCTTC.

The J gene is TRBJ2-3, the V gene TRBV27; D is uncertain. Germline V gene lookup returns CDR1 MNHEY and CDR2 SMNVEV (reference sequence). This CDR3 region has 14 residues. V lost 7 bases and J lost 0, with 11 bases in between. CDR3 in DNA: TGTGCCAGCAACCCATACAAGAGCACAGATACGCAGTATTTT. Translation gives CASNPYKSTDTQYF.

There are many counts of this clonotype. The chain has TRBV2 and TRBJ2-5; D is unclear. Germline V gene data show CDR1 as SNHLY and CDR2 as FYNNEI. Trimming took off 5 bases at V and 4 bases at J, with 11 bases between the two ends. The CDR3 has 13 amino acids. The CDR3 DNA sequence: TGTGCCAGCAGTTCCGACCAACGAGAGACCCAGTACTTC. Translated, it gives CASSSDQRETQYF.

This clonotype came up many times. The J gene is TRBJ1-5, the V gene TRBV20-1, with 8 positions matching TRBD1. With 3 bases clipped from V and 5 bases from J, the junction kept 0 bases outside the gene matches. CDR1 and CDR2 (germline): DFQATT, SNEGSKA (reference sequence). The CDR3 contains 12 residues. DNA for the CDR3: TGCAGTGCTAGGACAGGGGATCAGCCCCAGCATTTT. This sequence encodes CSARTGDQPQHF.

This sequence joins TRBV7-9 and TRBJ2-7; 13 bases map to TRBD2. The CDR3 extends over 16 amino acids. V shed 6 bases, J shed 2 bases, and the junction held 7 bases outside the gene matches. Looked up from germline, CDR1 is SEHNR and CDR2 is FQNEAQ (reference sequence). In DNA form, the CDR3 reads TGTGCCAGCAGTTTGACTGGGACTAGCGGGACCTACGAGCAGTACTTC. It codes for CASSLTGTSGTYEQYF.

The chain joins TRBV20-1 to TRBJ2-7; 9 bases fit TRBD2. CDR1 and CDR2 from the germline V gene are DFQATT and SNEGSKA (reference sequence). The CDR3 consists of 14 residues. With 3 bases clipped from V and 4 bases from J, the junction kept 7 bases outside the gene matches. The CDR3 region is CSASPLAGEYEQYF. The CDR3 region has the DNA TGCAGTGCTAGCCCGTTAGCGGGAGAGTACGAGCAGTACTTC.

This clonotype was observed at least ten times. The chain has TRBV19 and TRBJ1-6, with D perhaps matching TRBD1 (5 bases). Germline CDR1 reads LNHDA; CDR2 reads SQIVND (reference sequence). V gave up 8 bases and J gave up 4 bases, with 12 bases separating them. The CDR3 sequence is 14 residues long. CDR3 protein: CASGKGPYNSPLHF. The DNA of the CDR3 is TGTGCCAGTGGTAAGGGGCCGTATAATTCACCCCTCCACTTT.

There are a few counts of this clonotype. The gene calls are TRBV29-1 and TRBJ2-5; unclear D gene. Trimming removed 1 base from V and 5 bases from J, with 8 bases in between. Looked up from germline, CDR1 is SQVTM and CDR2 is ANQGSEA. This CDR3 spans 12 amino acids. CDR3 sequence (DNA): TGCAGCGTTGAAGCCGAGGCGGAGACCCAGTACTTC. As protein: CSVEAEAETQYF.

The table lists this clonotype with many counts. V is TRBV24-1 and J is TRBJ2-6; D is unresolved. CDR1 is KGHDR and CDR2 is SFDVKD in the germline V gene. V lost 4 bases, J lost 1 base, and 13 bases lay in between. This CDR3 contains 17 residues. The CDR3 loop reads CATSDHVGPSGANVLTF. In nucleotides, the CDR3 is TGTGCCACCAGTGACCACGTTGGACCTTCTGGGGCCAACGTCCTGACTTTC.

This clonotype was counted only a few times. V and J are TRBV7-4 and TRBJ1-2; D gene ambiguous. CDR1 and CDR2 from the germline V gene are SGHVT and SQSDAQ. V shed 3 bases and J shed 4 bases, with 9 bases lying between them. The CDR3 length is 13 residues. CDR3 sequence reads: CASSFGGPYGYTF. DNA of the CDR3: TGTGCCAGCAGCTTTGGCGGCCCCTATGGCTACACCTTC.

V and J are TRBV12-3 or TRBV12-4 and TRBJ2-5; weak D call: TRBD1 (6 bases). This CDR3 is 16 amino acids long. V was pared by 3 bases and J by 1 base, with 15 bases between. The CDR3 DNA reads as TGTGCCAGCAGTTTTTTTGACAGGTCTACCCAAGAGACCCAGTACTTC. This translates into CASSFFDRSTQETQYF.

The chain joins TRBV6-2 or TRBV6-3 to TRBJ2-5, with 9 bases fitting TRBD1. Per the germline V gene, CDR1 is MNHEY and CDR2 is SVGEGT. The CDR3 runs 15 residues. Trimming removed 4 bases from V and 4 bases from J; junction bases left unmatched: 7. CDR3 sequence: CASSFGTGLGETQYF. The CDR3 DNA is TGTGCCAGCAGTTTTGGGACAGGGTTAGGAGAGACCCAGTACTTC.

The chain joins TRBV2 to TRBJ1-4; D is uncertain. The CDR3 contains 14 residues. Trimming pared 7 bases from V and 8 bases from J, leaving 17 bases between. CDR1 SNHLY and CDR2 FYNNEI come from the germline V gene. CDR3 nucleotide sequence: TGTGCCAGCACTAGAGGGATCGGCGGGGAAAAACTGTTTTTT. This translates into CASTRGIGGEKLFF.

This clonotype was counted between two and nine times. This chain joins TRBV5-6 and TRBJ1-2, with 10 bases that match TRBD1. V gave up 4 bases and J gave up 4 bases; unmatched junction bases: 4. The CDR3 sequence is 14 residues long. The germline gives CDR1 SGHDT, CDR2 YYEEEE. The CDR3 spells CASSGTGVAYGYTF. The CDR3 bases are TGTGCCAGCAGCGGGACAGGGGTCGCCTATGGCTACACCTTC. Full variable domain (missing parts from reference TRBV5-6 and TRBJ1-2): DAGVTQSPTHLIKTRGQQVTLRCSPKSGHDTVSWYQQALGQGPQFIFQYYEEEERQRGNFPDRFSGHQFPNYSSELNVNALLLGDSALYLCASSGTGVAYGYTFGSGTRLTVV.